Sequencing of this T cell receptor beta chain was carried out in a study of shared clonotypes between healthy human individuals. Regarding the study as a whole: It was observed that approximately 5% of naive CD4 clonotypes were shared across a few donors.

The CDR3 contains 14 residues. With V trimmed by 7 bases and J by 8 bases, 8 bases remained unmatched. Germline V gives CDR1 WSHSY, CDR2 SAAADI. Sequencing used immunoSEQ multiplex PCR; TCRdb keeps in-frame clones, though not all of them. The sample comprises 2 million to 2.5 million clones, nearly 97% of which are singletons, and about 0.13% rests with the top ten. Remarks on this clone: Its matching antigen is unknown.

Sequencing was carried out using naive CD4+ T cells sorted from blood. Specified subset: CD45RA+ positively selected. The receptor was isolated from a young man in good health. The rearrangement joins TRBV10-2 to TRBJ1-4; 9 bases map to TRBD1. CDR3 in DNA: TGCGCCAGCAACCCGACAGGGGGACGAGAAAAACTGTTTTTT. Protein: CASNPTGGREKLFF.